This T cell receptor beta chain was profiled in a study of OX40 agonist ivuxolimab in advanced cancers. Looked up from germline, CDR1 is MDHEN and CDR2 is SYDVKM. V lost 2 bases, J lost 5 bases, and 13 bases lay in between. CDR3 size: 15 residues. Autoimmune disease history or systemic immunosuppression led to patient exclusion. Sequencing was performed with immunoSEQ multiplex PCR; in TCRdb, only in-frame clones are kept and a portion is missing. The sample yields about 89,000 clones, 90% to 95% seen once. The source of this sequence is an adult with an advanced solid tumor such as melanoma, head and neck, liver or kidney cancer. V and J are TRBV28 and TRBJ1-5; D is uncertain. The sample in question was CD4+ or CD8+ T cells sorted from blood, obtained in a trial of the OX40 agonist ivuxolimab. The CDR3 here is CASSLNSPTDQPQHF. As DNA, the CDR3 is TGTGCCAGCAGTTTAAACTCACCAACCGATCAGCCCCAGCATTTT.